The 24 T cell receptor beta chains presented below share a single source sample, sequenced in a study of blood T cell repertoires in COVID-19. Repertoires were generated with immunoSEQ multiplex PCR, while TCRdb's copy carries only in-frame clones and drops some. The repertoire includes about 210,000 clones, around 83% of them detected once, and roughly a tenth sits in the top ten. Sequencing was done on a sample of peripheral blood. These receptors all stem from a man aged 50 to 59 with active or convalescent COVID-19.

In the case of this clone: The same CDR3 arises from other DNA sequences in this sample as well. V usage is TRBV7-9 and J usage is TRBJ1-1; D not certain. Germline V gene data show CDR1 as SEHNR and CDR2 as FQNEAQ (reference sequence). CDR3 length equals 12 residues. V lost 5 bases, J lost 5 bases, and 9 bases lay in between. The CDR3, as DNA: TGTGCCAGCAGCCCGGGGTGGACTGAAGCTTTCTTT. It translates to CASSPGWTEAFF. Based on the CDR3 plus reference TRBV7-9 and TRBJ1-1, the full variable domain is DTGVSQNPRHKITKRGQNVTFRCDPISEHNRLYWYRQTLGQGPEFLTYFQNEAQLEKSRLLSDRFSAERPKGSFSTLEIQRTEQGDSAMYLCASSPGWTEAFFGQGTRLTVV.

The chain is built from TRBV11-2 and TRBJ2-5, with unresolved D. The germline V gene encodes CDR1 SGHAT and CDR2 FQNNGV. V lost 5 bases and J lost 4, with 11 bases in between. This CDR3 comprises 13 residues. For the CDR3, the DNA is TGTGCCAGCAGCCGAGAGGAAAGAGAGACCCAGTACTTC. This translates into CASSREERETQYF.

This clone was seen only once. The chain employs TRBV14 and TRBJ2-7; D unresolved. Trimming left V 1 base short and J 0 bases short, with 7 bases between. The CDR3 loop spans 14 amino acids. The germline gives CDR1 SGHDN, CDR2 FVKESK. In DNA form, the CDR3 reads TGTGCCAGCAGCCAAGTCTTTAGCTCCTACGAGCAGTACTTC. It encodes CASSQVFSSYEQYF.

This rearrangement joins TRBV6-5 to TRBJ2-1, with 9 bases aligning to TRBD1. The CDR3 has 13 amino acids. The V segment lost 6 bases and the J segment 8 bases; nucleotides outside the gene matches: 5. Germline loops: CDR1 MNHEY, CDR2 SVGAGI. The CDR3 region has the DNA TGTGCCAGCAGCGGACAGGGGATTGATGAGCAGTTCTTC. This sequence encodes CASSGQGIDEQFF.

For this clone: One end of the junction varies from germline; a read error may be responsible. The chain has TRBV27 and TRBJ2-1; possibly TRBD2 for D (6 bases). Germline V CDR1 and CDR2: MNHEY, SMNVEV (reference sequence). The CDR3 loop spans 12 amino acids. CDR3 DNA sequence: TGTGCCAGCAGTCTTATCCCGGGACTCTCGGTCTTC. It encodes CASSLIPGLSVF.

This sequence joins TRBV24-1 and TRBJ2-2; D not resolved. The V end lost 0 bases, the J end lost 7 bases, and 11 bases lay between the germline ends. Germline values: CDR1 KGHDR, CDR2 SFDVKD. The CDR3 spans 15 residues. CDR3 DNA sequence: TGTGCCACCAGTGATTTGCAACAAGCAGGCGGGGAGCTGTTTTTT. Translated, it gives CATSDLQQAGGELFF.

About this clone: Distinct nucleotide sequences in the sample also encode this CDR3. The genes are TRBV19 and TRBJ2-3, with 8 nucleotides matching TRBD2. CDR3 length equals 14 residues. V was pared by 8 bases and J by 4 bases, with 8 bases of the junction left unmatched. CDR1 and CDR2 from the germline V gene are LNHDA and SQIVND (reference sequence). This CDR3 is CASSRGASADTQYF. The CDR3 region has the DNA TGTGCCAGTTCGCGGGGGGCCTCCGCAGATACGCAGTATTTT. Based on the CDR3 plus reference TRBV19 and TRBJ2-3, the full variable domain is DGGITQSPKYLFRKEGQNVTLSCEQNLNHDAMYWYRQDPGQGLRLIYYSQIVNDFQKGDIAEGYSVSREKKESFPLTVTSAQKNPTAFYLCASSRGASADTQYFGPGTRLTVL.

This chain joins TRBV12-2 and TRBJ1-5; the D call of TRBD1 is as the table states it, not checked on the DNA. TRBV12-2 is reported as a pseudogene. This CDR3 is 13 amino acids long. This CDR3 reads CASRRTGPQPQHF. DNA for the CDR3: TGTGCAAGTCGCAGAACAGGGCCCCAGCCCCAGCATTTT.

The DNA of the CDR3 is TGCGCCAGCAGCGATCCCAGGGGGCCTAACACTGAAGCTTTCTTT. Encoded protein: CASSDPRGPNTEAFF. The chain uses TRBV5-1 and TRBJ1-1; 8 bases fit TRBD1. CDR3 length equals 15 residues. Germline V CDR1 and CDR2: SGHRS, YFSETQ. V was pared by 4 bases and J by 2 bases, with 7 bases of the junction left unmatched. The full variable domain, in which reference TRBV5-1 and TRBJ1-1 provide the parts outside the CDR3, is KAGVTQTPRYLIKTRGQQVTLSCSPISGHRSVSWYQQTPGQGLQFLFEYFSETQRNKGNFPGRFSGRQFSNSRSEMNVSTLELGDSALYLCASSDPRGPNTEAFFGQGTRLTVV.

The chain joins TRBV2 to TRBJ2-7, with 10 bases lining up with TRBD1. This CDR3 contains 16 residues. After removal of 3 bases from V and 1 base from J, the junction contained 6 bases not matched to a gene. Germline V gene data show CDR1 as SNHLY and CDR2 as FYNNEI. The CDR3 reads CASSEWDRGESYEQYV. CDR3 bases: TGTGCCAGCAGTGAGTGGGACAGGGGTGAGTCCTACGAGCAGTACGTC.

The chain uses TRBV10-3 and TRBJ1-2; TRBD1 aligns across 7 bases. This CDR3 region has 14 residues. V lost 6 bases, J lost 2 bases, and 6 bases stayed unmatched. The germline V gene encodes CDR1 ENHRY and CDR2 SYGVKD. CDR3 coding DNA: TGTGCCATCAGGGGGGGACAGCCCAACTATGGCTACACCTTC. The encoded protein is CAIRGGQPNYGYTF.

The gene calls are TRBV7-2 and TRBJ1-1; D may be TRBD1 (5 bases). CDR1 is SGHTA and CDR2 is FQGNSA in the germline V gene. V dropped 4 bases and J dropped 7 bases, with 13 bases sitting between them. The CDR3 is made up of 13 amino acids. CDR3 sequence (DNA): TGTGCCAGCAGCTCTGACAGCTCCCTTGAAGCTTTCTTT. It encodes CASSSDSSLEAFF.

The chain links TRBV5-5 to TRBJ2-3, with D tentatively TRBD1 (6 bases). V lost 4 bases and J 5 bases, leaving 17 bases between the germline ends. The CDR3 sequence is 15 residues long. CDR1 is SGHKS, CDR2 YYEKEE, per germline (reference sequence). The CDR3 sequence is CASSPRFGGQDTQYF. CDR3 sequence (DNA): TGTGCCAGCAGCCCTCGGTTTGGGGGACAAGATACGCAGTATTTT.

V gene TRBV30 combines with J gene TRBJ1-2; perhaps TRBD1 as D (5 bases). Germline assignment: CDR1 GTSNPN and CDR2 SVGIG (reference sequence). The CDR3 loop spans 12 amino acids. Trimming took off 0 bases at V and 8 bases at J, with 10 bases between the two ends. The CDR3 nucleotides read TGTGCCTGGAGTGTATGGGGCGGAGGCTACACCTTC. Translated: CAWSVWGGGYTF.

The chain is built from TRBV5-1 and TRBJ2-6; 8 bases agree with TRBD2. After removal of 4 bases from V and 3 bases from J, the junction contained 3 bases not matched to a gene. CDR3 length equals 15 residues. The germline CDR1 and CDR2 sequences are SGHRS and YFSETQ. The chain's CDR3 is CASSTAGVGANVLTF. CDR3 nucleotide sequence: TGCGCCAGCAGCACAGCGGGAGTTGGGGCCAACGTCCTGACTTTC. The variable domain in full, completed from reference TRBV5-1 and TRBJ2-6, reads KAGVTQTPRYLIKTRGQQVTLSCSPISGHRSVSWYQQTPGQGLQFLFEYFSETQRNKGNFPGRFSGRQFSNSRSEMNVSTLELGDSALYLCASSTAGVGANVLTFGAGSRLTVL.

The rearrangement links TRBV27 to TRBJ2-7; D is perhaps TRBD2 (5 bases). V shed 8 bases and J shed 1 base, with 9 bases lying between them. The germline V gene encodes CDR1 MNHEY and CDR2 SMNVEV (reference sequence). This CDR3 has 12 residues. In nucleotides, the CDR3 is TGTGCCAGCGGGAGCAGTTCCTACGAGCAGTACGTC. Its protein is CASGSSSYEQYV.

The rearrangement uses TRBV7-3 and TRBJ1-1; D unclear. CDR1 is SGHTA and CDR2 is FQGTGA in the germline V gene. The V and J ends lost 5 bases and 1 base respectively, with 8 bases between them. CDR3 size: 13 residues. The CDR3 loop reads CASSVSRNTEAFF. The CDR3 bases are TGTGCCAGCAGCGTTTCTAGGAACACTGAAGCTTTCTTT. Variable domain in full (rest from reference TRBV7-3 and TRBJ1-1): GAGVSQTPSNKVTEKGKYVELRCDPISGHTALYWYRQSLGQGPEFLIYFQGTGAADDSGLPNDRFFAVRPEGSVSTLKIQRTERGDSAVYLCASSVSRNTEAFFGQGTRLTVV.

This sequence joins TRBV5-1 and TRBJ2-1; TRBD2 is a possible D gene (7 bases). Trimming took 1 base from V and 7 from J, leaving 12 bases between them. CDR1 SGHRS and CDR2 YFSETQ come from the germline V gene. CDR3 length: 14 amino acids. The CDR3 bases are TGCGCCAGCAGCTTGATTGGGGGGGCGAATGAGCAGTTCTTC. Residues: CASSLIGGANEQFF.

This clone was seen once. The chain uses TRBV5-1 and TRBJ1-2, with D unresolved. Trimming cost V 0 bases and J 8 bases, with 11 bases left between them. Germline CDR1 is SGHRS and CDR2 is YFSETQ. The CDR3 has 13 amino acids. The CDR3 region is CASSLGAVAGYTF. CDR3 DNA sequence: TGCGCCAGCAGCTTGGGGGCAGTCGCAGGCTACACCTTC. Full variable domain (remainder filled in from reference TRBV5-1 and TRBJ1-2): KAGVTQTPRYLIKTRGQQVTLSCSPISGHRSVSWYQQTPGQGLQFLFEYFSETQRNKGNFPGRFSGRQFSNSRSEMNVSTLELGDSALYLCASSLGAVAGYTFGSGTRLTVV.

The CDR3 region has the DNA TGTGCCAGCAGCTTAGGGCTAGCGGGAGGAGGGGATACGCAGTATTTT. This translates into CASSLGLAGGGDTQYF. This rearrangement joins TRBV7-2 to TRBJ2-3, with 11 bases that match TRBD2. From germline, CDR1 is SGHTA and CDR2 FQGNSA. The V gene end was trimmed by 1 base and the J gene end by 6 bases; junction bases not matched to a gene: 6. The CDR3 spans 16 residues.

The J gene is TRBJ1-5, the V gene TRBV10-3; D gene uncertain. CDR3 length: 11 amino acids. V lost 7 bases and J lost 6, with 7 bases in between. The germline gives CDR1 ENHRY, CDR2 SYGVKD. CDR3 coding DNA: TGTGCCATCAACCGAGGTCAGCCCCAGCATTTT. Protein sequence: CAINRGQPQHF.

The chain is built from TRBV10-2 and TRBJ2-1; TRBD1 agrees at 8 bases. Trimming took 3 bases from V and 9 from J; bases not matched to a gene: 4. CDR3 length: 13 residues. CDR1 WSHSY and CDR2 SAAADI come from the germline V gene. The CDR3 here is CASSDAGGGEQFF. DNA of the CDR3: TGCGCCAGCAGTGATGCAGGGGGCGGTGAGCAGTTCTTC.

This chain joins TRBV7-3 and TRBJ2-2; TRBD1 agrees at 9 bases. The CDR3 loop spans 16 amino acids. V gave up 5 bases and J gave up 5 bases; unmatched junction bases: 9. Germline V gene lookup returns CDR1 SGHTA and CDR2 FQGTGA. CDR3 amino acids: CASSVGGQGRTGELFF. In DNA, the CDR3 is TGTGCCAGCAGCGTGGGGGGACAGGGTCGAACCGGGGAGCTGTTTTTT.

The genes are TRBV5-1 and TRBJ1-2, with a tentative D call TRBD1 (6 bases). CDR3 size: 14 residues. Deletions cut 4 bases from V and 4 bases from J, with 14 bases between. Per the germline V gene, CDR1 is SGHRS and CDR2 is YFSETQ. For the CDR3, the DNA is TGCGCCAGCAGCAACCACAGGGACACCTATGGCTACACCTTC. This gives the protein CASSNHRDTYGYTF.